Listed here is a single T cell receptor (beta chain). The target antigen is unknown. This entry is derived from a study of cytomegalovirus exposure and HLA in healthy donors. Whole-study results and caveats: Most subjects' HLA-A and HLA-B alleles were reportedly predicted from TCR beta sequences.

CDR1 and CDR2 from the germline V gene are GTSNPN and SVGIG (reference sequence). The CDR3 is 11 residues long. The V gene lost 8 bases and the J gene lost 7 bases, with 12 bases spanning the gap. Primers: 60 Vbeta forward and 13 Jbeta reverse. The method was immunoSEQ multiplex PCR; TCRdb's version includes in-frame clones alone and lacks a portion of them. Of 120,000 or so clones listed, around 80% are singletons. The clonotype was recovered from a woman between 50 and 59 years old in good health and CMV-seropositive. Sample: PBMCs. This chain uses TRBV30 with TRBJ2-1; D not resolved. CDR3 sequence reads: CAVPISNEQFF. The CDR3, as DNA: TGTGCCGTACCTATAAGTAATGAGCAGTTCTTC. Filled out from reference TRBV30 and TRBJ2-1, the complete variable domain reads SQTIHQWPATLVQPVGSPLSLECTVEGTSNPNLYWYRQAAGRGLQLLFYSVGIGQISSEVPQNLSASRPQDRQFILSSKKLLLSDSGFYLCAVPISNEQFFGPGTRLTVL.